This TCR beta chain was sequenced in a study of blood T cell repertoires in COVID-19. The protocol was immunoSEQ multiplex PCR, while the TCRdb copy is restricted to in-frame clones and leaves out a portion. The sample has about 260,000 clones; around 87% are singletons. Source material: peripheral blood. This TCR was recovered from a woman aged 55-70 years with COVID-19, enrolled during active disease.

The CDR3 here is CASSLGLAGGPNTDTQYF. CDR3 coding DNA: TGCGCCAGCAGCCTAGGACTAGCGGGAGGGCCTAACACAGATACGCAGTATTTT. This chain connects TRBV5-1 to TRBJ2-3; 15 nucleotides match TRBD2. Trimming at V came to 4 bases and at J to 2 bases, leaving 8 bases not matched to a gene. The CDR3 spans 18 residues. The germline V gene encodes CDR1 SGHRS and CDR2 YFSETQ.